Detailed here is one T cell receptor beta chain. Antigen unknown. The V end was cut by 5 bases, the J end by 9 bases, with 20 bases between. There are 16 residues in the CDR3. Germline loops: CDR1 SGHTA, CDR2 FQGNSA. This record comes from a study of CD4+ T cells in melanoma. Study-level points and caveats: CD8+ T cell, macrophage and B cell function reportedly correlated with neoantigen-specific CD4+ T cells. Neoantigen-specific CD4+ T cells in melanoma reportedly had diverse differentiation states.

Clones were sequenced by immunoSEQ multiplex PCR, and TCRdb holds only the in-frame ones, with some missing. Of some 110,000 clones in the sample, approximately 92% are singletons; the top ten hold 2.5% to 3.5%. The clonotype was recovered from a human donor with melanoma. The sequencing sample was made of peripheral blood. The genes are TRBV7-2 and TRBJ1-6; possible D gene TRBD1, 5 bases. CDR3 loop: CASSPQGTLTGSPLHF. The CDR3 DNA reads as TGTGCCAGCAGCCCACAAGGGACCTTAACCGGTTCACCCCTCCACTTT.